This is a list of T cell receptor beta chains from one sample in a study of graft-versus-host responses after intestinal transplantation. TCRdb keeps only in-frame clones here, not all; method: immunoSEQ multiplex PCR. This sample yields about 22,000 clones, of which roughly 72% are seen a single time; under 4% belongs to the top ten. Here the sequenced sample was ileum tissue, taken 12 days after intestinal transplant. Receptors originate from a human patient who received an intestinal transplant, so some T cells may come from the graft donor. Both conserved end residues are part of each CDR3. The order of the fields is CDR3 DNA, CDR3 protein, J gene, V gene, D gene, CDR3 length, clone size. A D gene is named only where the DNA matches it firmly. Some rows mark clone size as missing; the rest say once, few, many or name a class of expanded clone.

CDR3 DNA: TGTGCCAGCAGCCCCAGCGGGGGGGCCTCCTACAATGAGCAGTTCTTC
CDR3 protein: CASSPSGGASYNEQFF
J gene: TRBJ2-1
V gene: TRBV6-6
D gene: TRBD2
CDR3 length: 16
clone size: .

CDR3 DNA: TGTGCCAGCAGCCCAGACAGGATTAATGAAAAACTGTTTTTT
CDR3 protein: CASSPDRINEKLFF
J gene: TRBJ1-4
V gene: TRBV7-6
D gene: .
CDR3 length: 14
clone size: .

CDR3 DNA: TGTGCCAGCAGCTTTGGCAGGTCCTACGAGCAGTACTTC
CDR3 protein: CASSFGRSYEQYF
J gene: TRBJ2-7
V gene: TRBV6-6
D gene: .
CDR3 length: 13
clone size: few

CDR3 DNA: TGTGCCAGCAGTTACGGCGGGGGGGGCACAGATACGCAGTATTTT
CDR3 protein: CASSYGGGGTDTQYF
J gene: TRBJ2-3
V gene: TRBV6-4
D gene: TRBD2
CDR3 length: 15
clone size: .

CDR3 DNA: TGTGCCAGCAGCCAGCAGGGGGCTGCCTACGAGCAGTACTTC
CDR3 protein: CASSQQGAAYEQYF
J gene: TRBJ2-7
V gene: TRBV7-6
D gene: TRBD1
CDR3 length: 14
clone size: .

CDR3 DNA: TGTGCCAGCAGTTCACAGGGACCCGGGGAGCTGTTTTTT
CDR3 protein: CASSSQGPGELFF
J gene: TRBJ2-2
V gene: TRBV27
D gene: .
CDR3 length: 13
clone size: .

CDR3 DNA: TGTGCCAGCAGCCAAGATTCGGAGGGGGCCGGGCAGTTCTTC
CDR3 protein: CASSQDSEGAGQFF
J gene: TRBJ2-1
V gene: TRBV5-4
D gene: .
CDR3 length: 14
clone size: once

CDR3 DNA: TGCGCCAGCAGCCACAGGGCTACCTACGAGCAGTACTTC
CDR3 protein: CASSHRATYEQYF
J gene: TRBJ2-7
V gene: TRBV5-1
D gene: .
CDR3 length: 13
clone size: .

CDR3 DNA: TGCGCCAGCAGCTTACAGGGCCCCTACGAGCAGTACTTC
CDR3 protein: CASSLQGPYEQYF
J gene: TRBJ2-7
V gene: TRBV5-1
D gene: .
CDR3 length: 13
clone size: .

CDR3 DNA: TGTGCCAGCAGTCCCCCAACCGGGATGAACACTGAAGCTTTCTTT
CDR3 protein: CASSPPTGMNTEAFF
J gene: TRBJ1-1
V gene: TRBV27
D gene: .
CDR3 length: 15
clone size: .

CDR3 DNA: TGTGCCAGCAGCTTGACAGGGCCCTACGAGCAGTACTTC
CDR3 protein: CASSLTGPYEQYF
J gene: TRBJ2-7
V gene: TRBV6-1
D gene: TRBD1
CDR3 length: 13
clone size: .

CDR3 DNA: TGTGCCAGCAGTGACTCCTCGACTAGCGGGAGAAGCCGGGGGGAGACCCAGTACTTC
CDR3 protein: CASSDSSTSGRSRGETQYF
J gene: TRBJ2-5
V gene: TRBV6-4
D gene: TRBD2
CDR3 length: 19
clone size: .

CDR3 DNA: TGTGCCTGGAGTGTACGTCTAGGTTCCTATGGCTACACCTTC
CDR3 protein: CAWSVRLGSYGYTF
J gene: TRBJ1-2
V gene: TRBV30
D gene: .
CDR3 length: 14
clone size: once

CDR3 DNA: TGTGCCAGCAGCGCACGGGGTGGTAGGCAAGAGACCCAGTACTTC
CDR3 protein: CASSARGGRQETQYF
J gene: TRBJ2-5
V gene: TRBV2
D gene: .
CDR3 length: 15
clone size: .

CDR3 DNA: TGTGCCAGCAGTGGACAGGGGGAGACAGATACGCAGTATTTT
CDR3 protein: CASSGQGETDTQYF
J gene: TRBJ2-3
V gene: TRBV21-1
D gene: .
CDR3 length: 14
clone size: few

CDR3 DNA: TGTGCCAGCAGCGTGGGGGGAACTAACACAGATACGCAGTATTTT
CDR3 protein: CASSVGGTNTDTQYF
J gene: TRBJ2-3
V gene: TRBV9
D gene: .
CDR3 length: 15
clone size: .

CDR3 DNA: TGTGCCAGTAGTATATGGGGCGGCAGCACTGAAGCTTTCTTT
CDR3 protein: CASSIWGGSTEAFF
J gene: TRBJ1-1
V gene: TRBV19
D gene: .
CDR3 length: 14
clone size: .

CDR3 DNA: TGCAGCGTTCGTACCGGGACTAGCGGTGTCAATGAGCAGTTCTTC
CDR3 protein: CSVRTGTSGVNEQFF
J gene: TRBJ2-1
V gene: TRBV29-1
D gene: TRBD2
CDR3 length: 15
clone size: once

CDR3 DNA: TGTGCCGGCCTGCGGGGGATCGGGAACACTGAAGCTTTCTTT
CDR3 protein: CAGLRGIGNTEAFF
J gene: TRBJ1-1
V gene: TRBV2
D gene: .
CDR3 length: 14
clone size: .

CDR3 DNA: TGTGCCAGCAGAACTGGACTAGCGGGGGGGATAAACGAGCAGTACTTC
CDR3 protein: CASRTGLAGGINEQYF
J gene: TRBJ2-7
V gene: TRBV2
D gene: TRBD2
CDR3 length: 16
clone size: .

CDR3 DNA: TGTGCCAGTACAGCGGGAGTCTACAATGAGCAGTTCTTC
CDR3 protein: CASTAGVYNEQFF
J gene: TRBJ2-1
V gene: TRBV19
D gene: TRBD2
CDR3 length: 13
clone size: medium-sized

CDR3 DNA: TGTGCCAGCAGTCTGGCCGCGGGAGGAGACCCCAATGAGCAGTTCTTC
CDR3 protein: CASSLAAGGDPNEQFF
J gene: TRBJ2-1
V gene: TRBV5-4
D gene: TRBD2
CDR3 length: 16
clone size: few

CDR3 DNA: TGCAGCGTTAGTTTGGACAGGGGGTACGGCTACACCTTC
CDR3 protein: CSVSLDRGYGYTF
J gene: TRBJ1-2
V gene: TRBV29-1
D gene: TRBD1
CDR3 length: 13
clone size: .

CDR3 DNA: TGTGCCAGCAGCCACACTTGGGACAGGGGTTATGGCTACACCTTC
CDR3 protein: CASSHTWDRGYGYTF
J gene: TRBJ1-2
V gene: TRBV11-2
D gene: TRBD1
CDR3 length: 15
clone size: .

CDR3 DNA: TGTGCCTGGAGTGTACAGGGGTCGGGGACTGAAGCTTTCTTT
CDR3 protein: CAWSVQGSGTEAFF
J gene: TRBJ1-1
V gene: TRBV30
D gene: TRBD1
CDR3 length: 14
clone size: .

CDR3 DNA: TGTGCCAGCCCCATCCAGGGTACCACCGGGGAGCTGTTTTTT
CDR3 protein: CASPIQGTTGELFF
J gene: TRBJ2-2
V gene: TRBV7-6
D gene: .
CDR3 length: 14
clone size: .

CDR3 DNA: TGTGCCAGCAGCCCCGGGACTAGCGGCACAGATACGCAGTATTTT
CDR3 protein: CASSPGTSGTDTQYF
J gene: TRBJ2-3
V gene: TRBV11-3
D gene: TRBD2
CDR3 length: 15
clone size: once

CDR3 DNA: TGCGCCAGCAGCTTGGGTCCGCCAGGGGCTGGGCAGTTCTTC
CDR3 protein: CASSLGPPGAGQFF
J gene: TRBJ2-1
V gene: TRBV5-1
D gene: .
CDR3 length: 14
clone size: .

CDR3 DNA: TGTGCCAGCAGCGTAGAGGGACAGGGGGTTGGAAAACTGTTTTTT
CDR3 protein: CASSVEGQGVGKLFF
J gene: TRBJ1-4
V gene: TRBV9
D gene: TRBD1
CDR3 length: 15
clone size: .

CDR3 DNA: TGTGCCAGTACTCCAACTCAACCGGCAGCAGGGCTTAACTATGGCTACACCTTC
CDR3 protein: CASTPTQPAAGLNYGYTF
J gene: TRBJ1-2
V gene: TRBV19
D gene: .
CDR3 length: 18
clone size: .

CDR3 DNA: TGCGCCAGCAGCCAAGGTCGGGGGGGGGTGGACATTCAGTACTTC
CDR3 protein: CASSQGRGGVDIQYF
J gene: TRBJ2-4
V gene: TRBV4-1
D gene: TRBD2
CDR3 length: 15
clone size: .

CDR3 DNA: TGTGCCAGTAGTACCGGGGGGAAAGCTTTCTTT
CDR3 protein: CASSTGGKAFF
J gene: TRBJ1-1
V gene: TRBV19
D gene: .
CDR3 length: 11
clone size: .

CDR3 DNA: TGTGCCAGCTCCCCCCGGGGACAGGGGAGTGAGCAGTTCTTC
CDR3 protein: CASSPRGQGSEQFF
J gene: TRBJ2-1
V gene: TRBV18
D gene: TRBD1
CDR3 length: 14
clone size: .

CDR3 DNA: TGTGCCAGCAGCTTCAGTCTGGGACTATCCGACAATGAGCAGTTCTTC
CDR3 protein: CASSFSLGLSDNEQFF
J gene: TRBJ2-1
V gene: TRBV7-8
D gene: TRBD2
CDR3 length: 16
clone size: .

CDR3 DNA: TGTGCCAGCAGCTTAGGTATTAGCGGGATCTCCTACAATGGGCAGTTCTTC
CDR3 protein: CASSLGISGISYNGQFF
J gene: TRBJ2-1
V gene: TRBV7-8
D gene: TRBD2
CDR3 length: 17
clone size: .

CDR3 DNA: TGTGCCAGCAGGTCTAGCGGGGGGCCTACCTACGAGCAGTACTTC
CDR3 protein: CASRSSGGPTYEQYF
J gene: TRBJ2-7
V gene: TRBV7-2
D gene: TRBD2
CDR3 length: 15
clone size: .

CDR3 DNA: TGTGCCAGCAGTTACTCGGGGGGGCGCGACACTGAAGCTTTCTTT
CDR3 protein: CASSYSGGRDTEAFF
J gene: TRBJ1-1
V gene: TRBV6-6
D gene: .
CDR3 length: 15
clone size: .

CDR3 DNA: TGCGCCAGCAGCCCTCCTAGCGGGGCAAGGGAGCAGTACTTC
CDR3 protein: CASSPPSGAREQYF
J gene: TRBJ2-7
V gene: TRBV5-1
D gene: TRBD2
CDR3 length: 14
clone size: few

CDR3 DNA: TGTGCCAGCAGTAGCGGGGGGGCCTATGAGCAGTTCTTC
CDR3 protein: CASSSGGAYEQFF
J gene: TRBJ2-1
V gene: TRBV25-1
D gene: TRBD2
CDR3 length: 13
clone size: once

CDR3 DNA: TGTGCCAGCAGCTTTTCTAGAAGCACAGATACGCAGTATTTT
CDR3 protein: CASSFSRSTDTQYF
J gene: TRBJ2-3
V gene: TRBV11-2
D gene: .
CDR3 length: 14
clone size: .

CDR3 DNA: TGTGCCAGCAGTTACGTGGCAGGGGGATTTGGCACTGAAGCTTTCTTT
CDR3 protein: CASSYVAGGFGTEAFF
J gene: TRBJ1-1
V gene: TRBV6-5
D gene: TRBD1
CDR3 length: 16
clone size: .

CDR3 DNA: TGTGCCAGCAGTCGCGGGAGGAACTACGAGCAGTACTTC
CDR3 protein: CASSRGRNYEQYF
J gene: TRBJ2-7
V gene: TRBV6-6
D gene: TRBD2
CDR3 length: 13
clone size: few

CDR3 DNA: TGTGCCAGCAGTTTGGGGACAGGGATGGGCAATCAGCCCCAGCATTTT
CDR3 protein: CASSLGTGMGNQPQHF
J gene: TRBJ1-5
V gene: TRBV27
D gene: TRBD1
CDR3 length: 16
clone size: .

CDR3 DNA: TGTGCCAGCAGCTCGGCGGGGGCGAACACCGGGGAGCTGTTTTTT
CDR3 protein: CASSSAGANTGELFF
J gene: TRBJ2-2
V gene: TRBV5-4
D gene: TRBD2
CDR3 length: 15
clone size: .

CDR3 DNA: TGCAGCGTGAGGCGACAAGAGGGAGATACGCAGTATTTT
CDR3 protein: CSVRRQEGDTQYF
J gene: TRBJ2-3
V gene: TRBV29-1
D gene: .
CDR3 length: 13
clone size: .

CDR3 DNA: TGTGCCAGCACCACCGGGGACTGGACCGTCGGAGAGCAGTTCTTC
CDR3 protein: CASTTGDWTVGEQFF
J gene: TRBJ2-1
V gene: TRBV4-2
D gene: .
CDR3 length: 15
clone size: .

CDR3 DNA: TGTGCCACCAGCAGTCGGGGGGCACGGGAGCAGTACTTC
CDR3 protein: CATSSRGAREQYF
J gene: TRBJ2-7
V gene: TRBV15
D gene: .
CDR3 length: 13
clone size: .

CDR3 DNA: TGTGCCAGCAGCGGTAGTAGGTCCGGACTAGCGGGATTGGGTTCATGGAATGAGCAGTTCTTC
CDR3 protein: CASSGSRSGLAGLGSWNEQFF
J gene: TRBJ2-1
V gene: TRBV9
D gene: TRBD2
CDR3 length: 21
clone size: .

CDR3 DNA: TGTGCCAGCAGCCAAGACCCCTCGCAGCTAGGCAATGAGCAGTTCTTC
CDR3 protein: CASSQDPSQLGNEQFF
J gene: TRBJ2-1
V gene: TRBV7-6
D gene: .
CDR3 length: 16
clone size: .